Shown below are 14 T cell receptor beta chains from a single sample sequenced in a study of blood T cell repertoires in COVID-19. TCRdb's table, derived via immunoSEQ multiplex PCR, lists solely in-frame clones and lacks some. The data contain 150,000 to 200,000 clones, 60% to 85% of them singletons. Sequencing input: peripheral blood. The receptors derive from a woman in her 50s with active or convalescent COVID-19.

V and J are TRBV2 and TRBJ1-4, with D possibly TRBD1 on 6 matching bases. Deletions cut 5 bases from V and 6 bases from J, with 10 bases between. Germline values: CDR1 SNHLY, CDR2 FYNNEI. The CDR3 runs 13 residues. The CDR3 protein is CASSQGRYEKLFF. The CDR3 DNA sequence: TGTGCCAGCAGTCAGGGGCGTTATGAAAAACTGTTTTTT.

The chain joins TRBV29-1 to TRBJ1-5; TRBD1 is a possible D gene (6 bases). Germline assignment: CDR1 SQVTM and CDR2 ANQGSEA. The CDR3 has 13 amino acids. V lost 4 bases and J 0 bases, leaving 7 bases between the germline ends. CDR3 in DNA: TGCAGCGTTGGGGGGCCTAGCAATCAGCCCCAGCATTTT. The encoded protein is CSVGGPSNQPQHF.

This clone was seen a few times. The CDR3 nucleotides read TGCGCCAGCAGCTTGACAGCTAACACAGATACGCAGTATTTT. This codes for CASSLTANTDTQYF. The rearrangement uses TRBV5-1 and TRBJ2-3; D gene unclear. The CDR3 runs to 14 residues. Trimming removed 1 base at V and 2 bases at J, with 8 bases between. Germline V CDR1 and CDR2: SGHRS, YFSETQ.

The table lists this clone with a few counts. The chain has TRBV9 and TRBJ2-5; D is perhaps TRBD2 (6 bases). Trimming shortened V by 4 bases and J by 5 bases, and 9 bases separated the two germline ends. CDR1 is SGDLS and CDR2 is YYNGEE in the germline V gene. The CDR3 is 12 amino acids. This CDR3 is CASSLAGETQYF. CDR3 DNA sequence: TGTGCCAGCAGCTTGGCGGGGGAGACCCAGTACTTC.

This chain links TRBV7-9 with TRBJ1-5; 10 bases are a match to TRBD1. J gave up 1 base and V 2 bases, and 2 bases lay outside the gene matches. The CDR3 contains 16 residues. The germline V gene has CDR1 SEHNR and CDR2 FQNEAQ (reference sequence). CDR3 sequence (DNA): TGTGCCAGCAGCTTATGGGACAGGGGAAGCAATCAGCCCCAGCATTTT. Encoded protein: CASSLWDRGSNQPQHF.

This clone was observed a single time. The chain uses TRBV7-9 and TRBJ2-5, with 9 bases lining up with TRBD1. Unmatched junction bases numbered 12, after V lost 4 bases and J lost 6 bases. The CDR3 runs to 16 residues. The germline gives CDR1 SEHNR, CDR2 FQNEAQ (reference sequence). The CDR3 nucleotides read TGTGCCAGCAGCTCCTCCTGGGGACAGGGAGGGCAGACCCAGTACTTC. This encodes CASSSSWGQGGQTQYF.

The chain carries TRBV18 and TRBJ1-1; tentative D call: TRBD1 (6 bases). The CDR3 spans 14 residues. Germline CDR1 and CDR2: KGHSH and LQKENI. Trimming left V 4 bases short and J 0 bases short, with 9 bases between. CDR3 in amino acids: CASSRQEMNTEAFF. In nucleotides, the CDR3 is TGTGCCAGCTCACGACAGGAGATGAACACTGAAGCTTTCTTT.

The genes are TRBV3-1 (or the pseudogene TRBV3-2) and TRBJ2-2, with 7 bases identical to TRBD1. There are 15 residues in the CDR3. V shed 5 bases and J 0 bases; nucleotides not matched to a gene: 3. Germline V gives CDR1 LGHDT, CDR2 YNNKEL (reference sequence). The CDR3 here is CASSVGTANTGELFF. CDR3 bases: TGTGCCAGCAGCGTCGGGACAGCGAACACCGGGGAGCTGTTTTTT.

This chain connects TRBV7-2 to TRBJ2-1, with TRBD1 matching over 7 bases. The CDR3 is made up of 15 amino acids. CDR1 and CDR2 (germline): SGHTA, FQGNSA. With 5 bases clipped from V and 4 bases from J, the junction kept 8 bases outside the gene matches. The CDR3 sequence is CASSPSGTAYNEQFF. The CDR3 DNA reads TGTGCCAGCAGCCCCTCCGGGACAGCATACAATGAGCAGTTCTTC.

This chain uses TRBV27 with TRBJ2-7; the match to TRBD1 covers 9 bases. The CDR3 runs to 14 residues. With V trimmed by 6 bases and J by 4 bases, 7 bases remained unmatched. Germline lookup yields CDR1 MNHEY and CDR2 SMNVEV (reference sequence). DNA of the CDR3: TGTGCCAGCAGGGACCGGGACAGGGTTTACGAGCAGTACTTC. It encodes CASRDRDRVYEQYF.

This chain joins TRBV6-5 and TRBJ1-1; 10 bases align to TRBD1. In germline, CDR1 is MNHEY, CDR2 SVGAGI. CDR3 length: 13 residues. J gave up 4 bases and V 6 bases, and 2 bases lay outside the gene matches. CDR3 sequence (DNA): TGTGCCAGCAGGCGACAGGGGGCCACTGAAGCTTTCTTT. As protein: CASRRQGATEAFF.

A single count supports this clone. This rearrangement joins TRBV7-9 to TRBJ1-2; no reliable D call. In germline, CDR1 is SEHNR, CDR2 FQNEAQ (reference sequence). The CDR3 is 13 amino acids. Trimming removed 2 bases from V and 2 bases from J, with 6 bases in between. DNA of the CDR3: TGTGCCAGCAGCTTACTAGAAAACTATGGCTACACCTTC. Protein: CASSLLENYGYTF. Full variable domain (remainder filled in from reference TRBV7-9 and TRBJ1-2): DTGVSQNPRHKITKRGQNVTFRCDPISEHNRLYWYRQTLGQGPEFLTYFQNEAQLEKSRLLSDRFSAERPKGSFSTLEIQRTEQGDSAMYLCASSLLENYGYTFGSGTRLTVV.

The V and J genes are TRBV6-2 or TRBV6-3 and TRBJ1-2; no clear D gene. Between the trimmed V and J ends, which lost 4 bases and 0 bases, there was a span of 12 bases. Looked up from germline, CDR1 is MNHEY and CDR2 is SVGEGT. The CDR3 has 15 amino acids. CDR3 region: CASSSGTPPNYGYTF. CDR3 DNA: TGTGCCAGCAGTTCGGGAACCCCGCCTAACTATGGCTACACCTTC.

The CDR3 loop is CAISEQEGRDGYTF. The CDR3, as DNA: TGTGCCATCAGTGAGCAGGAAGGGAGGGATGGCTACACCTTC. The chain couples TRBV10-3 to TRBJ1-2; D unresolved. Germline assignment: CDR1 ENHRY and CDR2 SYGVKD. Trimming took off 2 bases at V and 6 bases at J, with 13 bases between the two ends. The CDR3 spans 14 residues.